Listed here are 7 T cell receptor beta chains from one sample, sequenced in a study of T cell repertoires in cytomegalovirus infection. These TCRs' antigens remain unknown. TCRdb re-derived calls from the reads in MiXCR, one entry per CDR3 protein. This table has hundreds of thousands of distinct CDR3 sequences, approximately 46% appearing once. Sample: cultured PBMCs, taken from culture after CMV antigen stimulation. These receptors all come from a human donor in good health (CMV status not recorded). Some clones in this sample may be carry-over from other donors' samples.

This sequence joins TRBV18 and TRBJ2-1; perhaps TRBD2 as D (5 bases). The CDR3 extends over 15 amino acids. Trimming removed 2 bases from V and 2 bases from J, with 10 bases in between. Germline values: CDR1 KGHSH, CDR2 LQKENI. DNA of the CDR3: TGTGCCAGCTCACCAACCCGGGGAACCTACAATGAGCAGTTCTTC. Translated: CASSPTRGTYNEQFF.

The chain couples TRBV6-8 to TRBJ1-2; TRBD1 matches at 9 bases. Losses at the gene ends were 8 bases for V and 3 bases for J; bases not matched to a gene: 4. The CDR3 totals 13 residues. Germline CDR1 reads MNHGY; CDR2 reads SAAAGT. The CDR3 protein is CASHRTGDYGYTF. CDR3 nucleotides: TGTGCCAGCCACCGGACAGGGGACTATGGCTACACCTTC.

CDR3 protein: CASSYGRGVPYEQYF. For the CDR3, the DNA is TGTGCCAGCAGTTACGGAAGGGGGGTTCCCTACGAGCAGTACTTC. This sequence joins TRBV6-5 and TRBJ2-7; possibly TRBD1 or TRBD2 for D (6 bases each). Germline V gene sequence: CDR1 MNHEY, CDR2 SVGAGI. The CDR3 loop spans 15 amino acids. Trimming removed 2 bases from V and 2 bases from J, with 13 bases in between.

This clonotype came up a few times. The chain has TRBV7-2 and TRBJ2-5; D is possibly TRBD2 (5 bases). V was shortened by 5 bases and J by 7 bases, with 20 bases between the two germline ends. This CDR3 spans 15 amino acids. Germline V CDR1 and CDR2: SGHTA, FQGNSA. The CDR3 is CASSLSRTDSGTQYF. In DNA form, the CDR3 reads TGTGCCAGCAGCCTATCCCGGACGGACTCGGGGACCCAGTACTTC. The full variable domain, completed using reference TRBV7-2 and TRBJ2-5, is GAGVSQSPSNKVTEKGKDVELRCDPISGHTALYWYRQSLGQGLEFLIYFQGNSAPDKSGLPSDRFSAERTGGSVSTLTIQRTQQEDSAVYLCASSLSRTDSGTQYFGPGTRLLVL.

The chain uses TRBV4-3 and TRBJ1-2; 8 bases agree with TRBD1. Germline loops: CDR1 LGHNA, CDR2 YSLEER. The CDR3 is made up of 13 amino acids. V lost 3 bases to trimming and J lost 7 bases; unmatched junction nucleotides: 4. The CDR3 bases are TGCGCCAGCAGCCATACAGGGGGGGCTGGCTACACCTTC. This gives the protein CASSHTGGAGYTF.

V usage is TRBV30 and J usage is TRBJ2-1; D perhaps matches TRBD1 (6 bases). The germline CDR1 and CDR2 sequences are GTSNPN and SVGIG (reference sequence). Trimming stripped 0 bases from V and 9 bases from J, with 6 bases between. This CDR3 has 11 amino acids. CDR3 amino acids: CAWSVQGEQFF. CDR3 nucleotide sequence: TGTGCCTGGAGTGTACAGGGTGAGCAGTTCTTC. Complete variable domain (other parts from reference TRBV30 and TRBJ2-1): SQTIHQWPATLVQPVGSPLSLECTVEGTSNPNLYWYRQAAGRGLQLLFYSVGIGQISSEVPQNLSASRPQDRQFILSSKKLLLSDSGFYLCAWSVQGEQFFGPGTRLTVL.

This clonotype was seen a few times. The chain uses TRBV7-2 and TRBJ2-1, with D tentatively TRBD2 (5 bases). From germline, CDR1 is SGHTA and CDR2 FQGNSA. Trimming stripped 3 bases from V and 13 bases from J, with 10 bases between. CDR3 length: 11 residues. The CDR3 region has the DNA TGTGCCAGCAGCTTTTCTAGCTCCCAGTTCTTC. Its protein product is CASSFSSSQFF.